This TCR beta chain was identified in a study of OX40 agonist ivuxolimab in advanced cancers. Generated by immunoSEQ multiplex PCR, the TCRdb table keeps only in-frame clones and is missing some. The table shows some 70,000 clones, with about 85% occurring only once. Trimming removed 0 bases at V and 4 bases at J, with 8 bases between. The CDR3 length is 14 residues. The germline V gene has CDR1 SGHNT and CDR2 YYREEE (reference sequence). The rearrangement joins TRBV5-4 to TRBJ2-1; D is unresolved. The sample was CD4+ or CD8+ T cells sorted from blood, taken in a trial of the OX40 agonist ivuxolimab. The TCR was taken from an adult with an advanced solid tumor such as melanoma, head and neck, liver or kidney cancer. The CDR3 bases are TGTGCCAGCAGCTTGGTCGGCCCATACAATGAGCAGTTCTTC. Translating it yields CASSLVGPYNEQFF.